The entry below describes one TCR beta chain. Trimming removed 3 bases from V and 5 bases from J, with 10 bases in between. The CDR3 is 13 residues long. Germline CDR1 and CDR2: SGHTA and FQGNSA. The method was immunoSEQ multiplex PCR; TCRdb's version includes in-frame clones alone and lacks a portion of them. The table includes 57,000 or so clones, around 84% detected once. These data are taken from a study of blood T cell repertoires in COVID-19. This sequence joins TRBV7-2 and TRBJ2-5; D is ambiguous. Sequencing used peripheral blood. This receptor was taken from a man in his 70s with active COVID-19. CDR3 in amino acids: CASSLTRPETQYF. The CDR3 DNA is TGTGCCAGCAGCTTGACCAGGCCGGAGACCCAGTACTTC.